These T cell receptor beta chains were read from a single sample in a study of cytomegalovirus exposure and HLA in healthy donors. Method: immunoSEQ multiplex PCR; TCRdb's copy keeps in-frame clones and lacks some. The table includes under 130,000 clones, roughly 78% detected once. Material for sequencing was PBMCs. These receptors were obtained from a woman aged 40 to 50 in good health and CMV-seronegative. CDR3s include the opening cysteine and the closing phenylalanine or tryptophan. D genes are given only for firm matches. Part of the rows lack a size; the others show once, few, many or a class for expanded clones.

clone_size,j_call,d_call,v_call,cdr3_nt,cdr3_aa
.,TRBJ2-7,.,TRBV6-6,TGTGCCAGCAGTTACTCGAATGACAGGAACGAGCAGTACTTC,CASSYSNDRNEQYF
.,TRBJ1-2,TRBD1,TRBV7-2,TGTGCCAGCAGCTTGGGACAGGGTAAAAGTGGCTACACCTTC,CASSLGQGKSGYTF
.,TRBJ2-5,TRBD2,TRBV7-9,TGTGCCAGCAGCTTTTTTTCCGGGACTAGCGATTTGCAAGAGACCCAGTACTTC,CASSFFSGTSDLQETQYF
.,TRBJ1-1,.,TRBV9,TGTGCCAGCAGCGCCCGGACGGCTGGGGGGGCTGAAGCTTTCTTT,CASSARTAGGAEAFF
.,TRBJ1-5,.,TRBV5-6,TGTGCCAGCAGCTTGGGGGCAGGCAATCAGCCCCAGCATTTT,CASSLGAGNQPQHF
.,TRBJ2-7,.,TRBV7-9,TGTGCAGGGGGGCAGGGGGTCTACGAGCAGTACTTC,CAGGQGVYEQYF
.,TRBJ1-1,.,TRBV7-2,TGTGCCAGCAGCGAGACCGGGACTGTGGAAGCTTTCTTT,CASSETGTVEAFF
few,TRBJ1-1,.,TRBV9,TGTGCCAGCAGCGTAGGTTTCTTGGCAGAGGGGAACACTGAAGCTTTCTTT,CASSVGFLAEGNTEAFF
.,TRBJ2-7,TRBD1,TRBV4-3,TGCGCCAGCAGCCAGGATCCTGACAGGGGGGTCGACGAGCAGTACTTC,CASSQDPDRGVDEQYF
.,TRBJ1-1,TRBD1,TRBV11-2,TGTGCCAGCATTCACGACAGGGCGAACACTGAAGCTTTCTTT,CASIHDRANTEAFF
.,TRBJ1-5,.,TRBV28,TGTGCCAGCAGTTTATGGCAGGATAATCAGCCCCAGCATTTT,CASSLWQDNQPQHF
.,TRBJ2-3,.,TRBV14,TGTGCCAGCAGCCAAGAGGGAGCGGAAAGGGATACGCAGTATTTT,CASSQEGAERDTQYF
.,TRBJ2-1,.,TRBV5-1,TGCGCCAGCAGCTGGGGACACAGCTCCTACAATGAGCAGTTCTTC,CASSWGHSSYNEQFF
.,TRBJ2-3,TRBD2,TRBV27,TGTGCCAGCAGTTTATGGGGGCGGGGCGGGGGGGCCCGGGATACGCAGTATTTT,CASSLWGRGGGARDTQYF
.,TRBJ2-1,TRBD2,TRBV2,TGTGCCACTAGCGGGGGGGACTTACAAGGTGAGCAGTTCTTC,CATSGGDLQGEQFF
.,TRBJ2-6,.,TRBV7-7,TGTGCCAGCAGCCTCGGGAGTGGGGCCAACGTCCTGACTTTC,CASSLGSGANVLTF
.,TRBJ1-5,.,TRBV5-6,TGTGCCAGCAGCCGTCGGCGGCGTAGCGATCAGCCCCAGCATTTT,CASSRRRRSDQPQHF
once,TRBJ1-1,.,TRBV27,TGTGCCAGCAGTCGGTCCCGGGGGGGGAATCCAAACACTGAAGCTTTCTTT,CASSRSRGGNPNTEAFF
few,TRBJ1-3,.,TRBV25-1,TGTGCCAGCAGTAGAGAAGGACAGTCAGGAAACACCATATATTTT,CASSREGQSGNTIYF
few,TRBJ2-1,.,TRBV7-2,TGTGCCAGCGCCTGGAGGGCACTCACGGGCTCTGAGCAGTTCTTC,CASAWRALTGSEQFF
.,TRBJ2-1,TRBD2,TRBV19,TGTGCCAGTAGTAGAGGGACTAGCGGGTCCCGGGACTACAATGAGCAGTTCTTC,CASSRGTSGSRDYNEQFF
.,TRBJ2-1,TRBD1,TRBV19,TGTGCCAGTAGTAGACAGGGGCCGCAAAATGAGCAGTTCTTC,CASSRQGPQNEQFF
.,TRBJ2-1,TRBD2,TRBV5-4,TGTGCCAGCAGCTCTAGACTAGCGGCCTACAATGAGCAGTTCTTC,CASSSRLAAYNEQFF
.,TRBJ2-1,TRBD2,TRBV5-1,TGCGCCAGCAGCTTGGAGCGGGGAAACAATGAGCAGTTCTTC,CASSLERGNNEQFF
.,TRBJ2-7,.,TRBV7-2,TGTGCCAGCAGCTTGAGGGGGGGGTCAGCCGAATTTAACGAGCAGTACTTC,CASSLRGGSAEFNEQYF
.,TRBJ2-7,TRBD1,TRBV7-2,TGTGCCAGCAGCTTTGGGACAGGGTCCTACGAGCAGTACTTC,CASSFGTGSYEQYF
.,TRBJ2-6,.,TRBV19,TGTGCCAGTAGTATCCAAGGGGTTCTAGCTGGGGCCAACGTCCTGACTTTC,CASSIQGVLAGANVLTF
.,TRBJ2-6,.,TRBV5-8,TGTGCCAGCAGACCCCGCGGAGGCTCTGGGGCCAACGTCCTGACTTTC,CASRPRGGSGANVLTF
.,TRBJ1-6,TRBD1,TRBV19,TGTGCCAGCGGGACAGCAGATAATTCACCCCTCCACTTT,CASGTADNSPLHF
.,TRBJ1-1,.,TRBV9,TGTGCCAGCAGCGCGGGGGACTCTGAAGCTTTCTTT,CASSAGDSEAFF
.,TRBJ2-4,TRBD2,TRBV30,TGTGCCTGGAGTGCCGGAGTGACTAGCGGGAGTAGTGACACGACCAAAAACATTCAGTACTTC,CAWSAGVTSGSSDTTKNIQYF
.,TRBJ1-2,.,TRBV7-2,TGTGCCAGCAGCTTAGCGCGGGCAGGCGGTGGCTACACCTTC,CASSLARAGGGYTF
.,TRBJ2-7,TRBD2,TRBV11-3,TGTGCCAGCAGCTTATCGGCGGGAGCCTACGAGCAGTACTTC,CASSLSAGAYEQYF
once,TRBJ2-5,TRBD2,TRBV2,TGTGCCAGCAGTGAGCTAGCGGTACTAAACTTGTACCAAGAGACCCGGTACTTC,CASSELAVLNLYQETRYF
few,TRBJ2-1,TRBD2,TRBV7-2,TGTGCCAGCAGCTCAAGTAGCGGGAGTTACAATGAGCAGTTCTTC,CASSSSSGSYNEQFF
once,TRBJ2-1,.,TRBV7-6,TGTGCCAGCAGCTTAGGGAGCTCCTACAATGAGCAGTTCTTC,CASSLGSSYNEQFF
once,TRBJ2-6,.,TRBV19,TGTGCCAGTAGTATTTCAGTCGCTGGGGCCAACGTCCTGACTTTC,CASSISVAGANVLTF
.,TRBJ2-5,.,TRBV11-2,TGTGCCAGCAGCTTCGGGGAGACCCAGTACTTC,CASSFGETQYF
.,TRBJ2-1,.,TRBV5-4,TGTGCCAGCAGCACCCTGAGAGCCAATGAGCAGTTCTTC,CASSTLRANEQFF
.,TRBJ2-5,TRBD2,TRBV10-2,TGCGCCAGCAGTGAGTCTAGAGCGGGAAGAGAGACCCAGTACTTC,CASSESRAGRETQYF
.,TRBJ1-5,.,TRBV30,TGTGCCTGGGGCAGGGACAATCAGCCCCAGCATTTT,CAWGRDNQPQHF
.,TRBJ2-1,.,TRBV7-9,TGTGCCAGCAGCTTAATAGGACACCCCTTGGAGAATGAGCAGTTCTTC,CASSLIGHPLENEQFF
.,TRBJ2-7,.,TRBV19,TGTGCCAGTAGAAGAGACCGCTCTAGCTCCTACGAGCAGTACTTC,CASRRDRSSSYEQYF
few,TRBJ2-1,.,TRBV5-4,TGTGCCAGCAGCTCGGGAACTAGTCAAGGAAATGAGCAGTTCTTC,CASSSGTSQGNEQFF
.,TRBJ2-7,.,TRBV28,TGTGCCAGCAGCCTGATGGCCGACGAGCAGTACTTC,CASSLMADEQYF
.,TRBJ1-5,TRBD1,TRBV2,TGTGCCAGCGCGTTACAGGGGGCGCTTCAGCCCCAGCATTTT,CASALQGALQPQHF
.,TRBJ2-1,TRBD1,TRBV4-3,TGCGCCAGCAGCCCCCACATCTTACCGGGACAGGGGGCCTACAATGAGCAGTTCTTC,CASSPHILPGQGAYNEQFF
.,TRBJ2-2,.,TRBV4-2,TGTGCCAGCAGCCAGGGGGACTCCAACACCGGGGAGCTGTTTTTT,CASSQGDSNTGELFF